The rows below give T cell receptor beta chains drawn from one sample of a study of blood T cell repertoires in COVID-19. Some clones are missing from TCRdb's copy, which holds only in-frame ones; the method was immunoSEQ multiplex PCR. The sample lists hundreds of thousands of clones, more than 75% seen once, with around 2% in the top ten. Sequencing was done on a sample of PBMCs or T cells enriched from blood (not recorded which). The receptor source for this set is a woman aged 45-59 years who had recovered from COVID-19. The CDR3 runs from the conserved cysteine through the conserved F or W. D genes are given only for firm matches. The size field is filled for only some rows; it gives once, few, many or a size class.

abundance: -
v_gene: TRBV5-4
j_gene: TRBJ1-2
d_gene: -
CDR3nt: TGTGCCAGCAGCTTGGTTTCCTCGGGGTATGGCTACACCTTC
CDR3aa: CASSLVSSGYGYTF

abundance: -
v_gene: TRBV28
j_gene: TRBJ1-1
d_gene: -
CDR3nt: TGTGCCAGCAGTTTTCTGGAGGGAAGAAGCACTGAAGCTTTCTTT
CDR3aa: CASSFLEGRSTEAFF

abundance: once
v_gene: TRBV7-9
j_gene: TRBJ1-6
d_gene: -
CDR3nt: TGTGCCAGCAGCTCAGACAGGACGAATTCACCCCTCCACTTT
CDR3aa: CASSSDRTNSPLHF

abundance: once
v_gene: TRBV28
j_gene: TRBJ1-6
d_gene: TRBD1
CDR3nt: TGTGCCAGCGGTATTGAACAGGGGCGTTCACCCCTCCACTTT
CDR3aa: CASGIEQGRSPLHF

abundance: -
v_gene: TRBV6-5
j_gene: TRBJ1-2
d_gene: TRBD1
CDR3nt: TGTGCCAGCAGTTACTTCGACAGGGGGCCCTATGGCTACACCTTC
CDR3aa: CASSYFDRGPYGYTF

abundance: -
v_gene: TRBV9
j_gene: TRBJ1-5
d_gene: TRBD1
CDR3nt: TGTGCCAGCAGCCCAACCACAGGGGACAATCAGCCCCAGCATTTT
CDR3aa: CASSPTTGDNQPQHF

abundance: few
v_gene: TRBV27
j_gene: TRBJ1-5
d_gene: -
CDR3nt: TGTGCCAGCAGTTTATTCTACAATCAGCCCCAGCATTTT
CDR3aa: CASSLFYNQPQHF

abundance: -
v_gene: TRBV19
j_gene: TRBJ1-2
d_gene: TRBD1
CDR3nt: TGTGCCAGTAGTATTGGGGTAACAGGGGACTATGGCTACACCTTC
CDR3aa: CASSIGVTGDYGYTF

abundance: once
v_gene: TRBV3-1/TRBV3-2
j_gene: TRBJ2-7
d_gene: -
CDR3nt: TGTGCCTCCCAGGGGAGGGACGGGTACGAGCAGTACTTC
CDR3aa: CASQGRDGYEQYF

abundance: -
v_gene: TRBV6-2/TRBV6-3
j_gene: TRBJ2-5
d_gene: TRBD2
CDR3nt: TGTGCCAGCAGTTACTCGATTTCCCCACTAGCGGGAGAACTGCAAGAGACCCAGTACTTC
CDR3aa: CASSYSISPLAGELQETQYF

abundance: once
v_gene: TRBV7-2
j_gene: TRBJ1-1
d_gene: TRBD1
CDR3nt: TGTGCCAGCAGCTTCGGGGGACAGAACCCCGGGGAAGCTTTCTTT
CDR3aa: CASSFGGQNPGEAFF

abundance: -
v_gene: TRBV19
j_gene: TRBJ2-1
d_gene: TRBD1
CDR3nt: TGTGCCAGTAGTTCCGGGGACAGCCGCAATGAGCAGTTCTTC
CDR3aa: CASSSGDSRNEQFF

abundance: -
v_gene: TRBV4-3
j_gene: TRBJ2-1
d_gene: TRBD2
CDR3nt: TGCGCCAGCAGCCACCTGCGGTCAGCGGGGCCTGGGGATGAGCAGTTCTTC
CDR3aa: CASSHLRSAGPGDEQFF

abundance: once
v_gene: TRBV6-9
j_gene: TRBJ2-2
d_gene: -
CDR3nt: TGTGCCAGCAGTCCCACAAATGATGGCACCGGGGAGCTGTTTTTT
CDR3aa: CASSPTNDGTGELFF

abundance: -
v_gene: TRBV10-1
j_gene: TRBJ2-2
d_gene: -
CDR3nt: TGCGCCAGCAGCAGGGGTGGCACCGGGGAGCTGTTTTTT
CDR3aa: CASSRGGTGELFF

abundance: -
v_gene: TRBV29-1
j_gene: TRBJ2-7
d_gene: TRBD2
CDR3nt: TGCAGCGTTGAAGTTGGAGCGGGAGGTTCCTACGAGCAGTACTTC
CDR3aa: CSVEVGAGGSYEQYF

abundance: -
v_gene: TRBV7-8
j_gene: TRBJ2-1
d_gene: TRBD2
CDR3nt: TGTGCCAGCAGCTTAGTTTGGGCCCTGCGGGAGGGGCAGTTCTTC
CDR3aa: CASSLVWALREGQFF

abundance: -
v_gene: TRBV4-2
j_gene: TRBJ1-2
d_gene: -
CDR3nt: TGTGCCAGCAGCCAAGAGAGGAGGACCGGCTACACCTTC
CDR3aa: CASSQERRTGYTF

abundance: -
v_gene: TRBV9
j_gene: TRBJ2-1
d_gene: -
CDR3nt: TGTGCCAGCAGCGTAGACTTGAGCTCCTACAATGAGCAGTTCTTC
CDR3aa: CASSVDLSSYNEQFF

abundance: -
v_gene: TRBV5-1
j_gene: TRBJ2-1
d_gene: -
CDR3nt: TGCGCCAGCAGCTTGGCCGGGAATGAGCAGTTCTTC
CDR3aa: CASSLAGNEQFF

abundance: few
v_gene: TRBV29-1
j_gene: TRBJ2-1
d_gene: TRBD2
CDR3nt: TGCAGCGTTGACGTAGCGGGGGTCGGGAATGAGCAGTTCTTC
CDR3aa: CSVDVAGVGNEQFF

abundance: -
v_gene: TRBV7-8
j_gene: TRBJ1-4
d_gene: TRBD1
CDR3nt: TGTGCCAGCAGCTTAGTGGGACAGGGGGTCCGTGAAAAACTGTTTTTT
CDR3aa: CASSLVGQGVREKLFF

abundance: -
v_gene: TRBV2
j_gene: TRBJ1-5
d_gene: TRBD1
CDR3nt: TGTGCCAGTGGGGACAGCGCTTATAGCAATCAGCCCCAGCATTTT
CDR3aa: CASGDSAYSNQPQHF

abundance: -
v_gene: TRBV6-5
j_gene: TRBJ1-4
d_gene: -
CDR3nt: TGTGCCAGCAGTTATGGTTCGGCGGGAGATGAAAAACTGTTTTTT
CDR3aa: CASSYGSAGDEKLFF

abundance: -
v_gene: TRBV2
j_gene: TRBJ2-7
d_gene: TRBD2
CDR3nt: TGTGCCAGCAGTGAACTAGCGGGAGGCGAGCAGTACTTC
CDR3aa: CASSELAGGEQYF

abundance: -
v_gene: TRBV9
j_gene: TRBJ1-1
d_gene: -
CDR3nt: TGTGCCAGCAGCGCGCGGGACTTCGGGAGTGAAGCTTTCTTT
CDR3aa: CASSARDFGSEAFF

abundance: -
v_gene: TRBV10-3
j_gene: TRBJ1-1
d_gene: -
CDR3nt: TGTGCCATCAGTGATGGGGGGAGAAACACTGAAGCTTTCTTT
CDR3aa: CAISDGGRNTEAFF

abundance: once
v_gene: TRBV5-6
j_gene: TRBJ1-1
d_gene: TRBD1
CDR3nt: TGTGCCAGCAGCTCCCGACAGGGCTACATGAACACTGAAGCTTTCTTT
CDR3aa: CASSSRQGYMNTEAFF

abundance: once
v_gene: TRBV25-1
j_gene: TRBJ2-3
d_gene: TRBD2
CDR3nt: TGTGCCAGCAGTGATTGGATAGCGGGGAACACAGATACGCAGTATTTT
CDR3aa: CASSDWIAGNTDTQYF

abundance: -
v_gene: TRBV5-1
j_gene: TRBJ2-1
d_gene: TRBD2
CDR3nt: TGCGCCAGCAGCTTGACGGGAGGGGGGCCCAATGAGCAGTTCTTC
CDR3aa: CASSLTGGGPNEQFF

abundance: -
v_gene: TRBV7-2
j_gene: TRBJ1-6
d_gene: -
CDR3nt: TGTGCCAGCAGCTTAGACCCAGGGGTGATTTCACCCCTCCACTTT
CDR3aa: CASSLDPGVISPLHF

abundance: -
v_gene: TRBV19
j_gene: TRBJ1-1
d_gene: -
CDR3nt: TGTGCCAGTAGTGGGGGACTGGAGAACACTGAAGCTTTCTTT
CDR3aa: CASSGGLENTEAFF

abundance: -
v_gene: TRBV4-2
j_gene: TRBJ1-2
d_gene: -
CDR3nt: TGTGCCAGCAGGGGAGTAAGCTTTAACTATGGCTACACCTTC
CDR3aa: CASRGVSFNYGYTF

abundance: -
v_gene: TRBV7-3
j_gene: TRBJ2-6
d_gene: -
CDR3nt: TGTGCCAGCAGCTTAGATCCGGGTCCTGGGGCCAACGTCCTGACTTTC
CDR3aa: CASSLDPGPGANVLTF

abundance: -
v_gene: TRBV11-3
j_gene: TRBJ1-3
d_gene: -
CDR3nt: TGTGCCAGCAGCCATGACAGGAGCTCTGGAAACACCATATATTTT
CDR3aa: CASSHDRSSGNTIYF

abundance: -
v_gene: TRBV5-1
j_gene: TRBJ1-2
d_gene: -
CDR3nt: TGCGCCAGCAGCTCGGACGGGGGAGTTGGATATGGCTACACCTTC
CDR3aa: CASSSDGGVGYGYTF

abundance: -
v_gene: TRBV7-9
j_gene: TRBJ2-5
d_gene: -
CDR3nt: TGTGCCAGCAGCCCACCCAACCTGGAGCCCCAAGAGACCCAGTACTTC
CDR3aa: CASSPPNLEPQETQYF

abundance: -
v_gene: TRBV2
j_gene: TRBJ2-7
d_gene: -
CDR3nt: TGTGCCAGCAGTGAAGCGGGGGCCGGGCCCCAGCAGTACTTC
CDR3aa: CASSEAGAGPQQYF

abundance: -
v_gene: TRBV4-3
j_gene: TRBJ2-5
d_gene: TRBD2
CDR3nt: TGCGCCAGCAGCCAATCTCTAGCGGGGGTCGGAGAGACCCAGTACTTC
CDR3aa: CASSQSLAGVGETQYF

abundance: -
v_gene: TRBV30
j_gene: TRBJ1-2
d_gene: -
CDR3nt: TGTGCCCTTTTGTTGAGGGCGACGGCCTATGGCTACACCTTC
CDR3aa: CALLLRATAYGYTF

abundance: -
v_gene: TRBV7-8
j_gene: TRBJ1-2
d_gene: TRBD1
CDR3nt: TGTGCCAGCAGCATAGGACAGGGGAACTATGGCTACACCTTC
CDR3aa: CASSIGQGNYGYTF

abundance: -
v_gene: TRBV5-1
j_gene: TRBJ2-3
d_gene: TRBD2
CDR3nt: TGCGCCAGCAGCGATGGCGGGGGGGCAACAGATACGCAGTATTTT
CDR3aa: CASSDGGGATDTQYF

abundance: -
v_gene: TRBV7-9
j_gene: TRBJ1-2
d_gene: TRBD1
CDR3nt: TGTGCCAGCAGCCGTGGGACAGGGGATCATGGCTACACCTTC
CDR3aa: CASSRGTGDHGYTF

abundance: -
v_gene: TRBV6-5
j_gene: TRBJ1-5
d_gene: TRBD1
CDR3nt: TGTGCCAGCAGTCTCGGGACAGGGGATCAGCCCCAGCATTTT
CDR3aa: CASSLGTGDQPQHF

abundance: -
v_gene: TRBV7-2
j_gene: TRBJ1-2
d_gene: TRBD1
CDR3nt: TGTGCCAGCAGCTTAGTGTCGACAGGGGAGATCGGCGGCTACACCTTC
CDR3aa: CASSLVSTGEIGGYTF

abundance: few
v_gene: TRBV20-1
j_gene: TRBJ1-2
d_gene: TRBD1
CDR3nt: TGCAGTGCGTCGACAGGGCTTGGCTACACCTTC
CDR3aa: CSASTGLGYTF

abundance: once
v_gene: TRBV6-5
j_gene: TRBJ2-2
d_gene: -
CDR3nt: TGTGCCAGCAGTTCTGCCGGGGAGCTGTTTTTT
CDR3aa: CASSSAGELFF

abundance: -
v_gene: TRBV3-1/TRBV3-2
j_gene: TRBJ1-5
d_gene: -
CDR3nt: TGTGCCAGCAGCCCCCTGAGTGGTATTCAGCCCCAGCATTTT
CDR3aa: CASSPLSGIQPQHF

abundance: -
v_gene: TRBV5-4
j_gene: TRBJ2-5
d_gene: TRBD1
CDR3nt: TGTGCCAGCAGGAAACAGGGGGCTAGAGAGACCCAGTACTTC
CDR3aa: CASRKQGARETQYF

abundance: once
v_gene: TRBV29-1
j_gene: TRBJ2-7
d_gene: TRBD1
CDR3nt: TGCAGCGTTGAGGGCAGGGGGTACGAGCAGTACTTC
CDR3aa: CSVEGRGYEQYF

abundance: few
v_gene: TRBV11-1
j_gene: TRBJ2-1
d_gene: TRBD2
CDR3nt: TGTGCCAGCAGCCAGAGACTAGCGGAATACAATGAGCAGTTCTTC
CDR3aa: CASSQRLAEYNEQFF

abundance: -
v_gene: TRBV30
j_gene: TRBJ1-3
d_gene: -
CDR3nt: TGTGCCTGGAGCCTTGGACAGTTTTTTGGAAACACCATATATTTT
CDR3aa: CAWSLGQFFGNTIYF

abundance: -
v_gene: TRBV7-2
j_gene: TRBJ2-3
d_gene: TRBD1
CDR3nt: TGTGCCAGCAGCATCGGGACAGGGTTTGATACGCAGTATTTT
CDR3aa: CASSIGTGFDTQYF

abundance: -
v_gene: TRBV19
j_gene: TRBJ1-3
d_gene: -
CDR3nt: TGTGCCAGTAGTGGGCGGGCCTCCTCCTCTGGAAACACCATATATTTT
CDR3aa: CASSGRASSSGNTIYF

abundance: -
v_gene: TRBV6-5
j_gene: TRBJ2-1
d_gene: -
CDR3nt: TGTGCCAGCTTACAGTCTCTCTACAATGAGCAGTTCTTC
CDR3aa: CASLQSLYNEQFF

abundance: -
v_gene: TRBV12-5
j_gene: TRBJ2-2
d_gene: TRBD2
CDR3nt: TGTGCTAGTGGTTTCGTTCTAGCGGGAGATACCGGGGAGCTGTTTTTT
CDR3aa: CASGFVLAGDTGELFF

abundance: -
v_gene: TRBV30
j_gene: TRBJ1-4
d_gene: TRBD1
CDR3nt: TGTGCCTGGGACAGGGGCAGTAAGACGGAAAAACTGTTTTTT
CDR3aa: CAWDRGSKTEKLFF

abundance: -
v_gene: TRBV5-1
j_gene: TRBJ2-7
d_gene: TRBD2
CDR3nt: TGCGCCAGCAGCTCCCGTGGTAGCGGGAGCTACGAGCAGTACTTC
CDR3aa: CASSSRGSGSYEQYF

abundance: -
v_gene: TRBV5-5
j_gene: TRBJ1-4
d_gene: TRBD1
CDR3nt: TGTGCCAGCAGCTTGATTCGGACAGGGTATGAAAAACTGTTTTTT
CDR3aa: CASSLIRTGYEKLFF

abundance: -
v_gene: TRBV3-1/TRBV3-2
j_gene: TRBJ1-6
d_gene: -
CDR3nt: TGTGCCAGCACAGACTTGGGTGGTTCACCCCTCCACTTT
CDR3aa: CASTDLGGSPLHF